This TCR beta chain was recorded in a study of T cell changes during pregnancy in multiple sclerosis. Measured with immunoSEQ multiplex PCR; TCRdb has only the in-frame clones, and not every one. The sample comprises some 39,000 clones, 90% to 95% of which are singletons, and 0.5% to 0.85% rests with the top ten. The CDR3 totals 13 residues. CDR1 and CDR2 (germline): MNHEY, SVGAGI. A remark on this clone: At one end the junction does not follow the germline gene, possibly because of a read error.

J is TRBJ2-5 and V is TRBV6-5; 7 nucleotides agree with TRBD1. Material: CD4+ T cells from peripheral blood mononuclear cells, obtained in the second trimester of pregnancy. This sequence was found in a female donor in good health, enrolled as a control in a pregnancy study. In DNA form, the CDR3 reads TGTACCAGCAGTTACAGGGGCCAAGAGACCCAGTACTTC. Its protein is CTSSYRGQETQYF.